A selection of T cell receptor beta chains follows, all from one sample in a study of T cells in Graves' hyperthyroidism and ophthalmopathy. In TCRdb, the multiplex PCR reads were re-called with MiXCR into one record per CDR3 protein. The top ten clones hold approximately 6.4% of a sample with around 600,000 distinct CDR3 sequences, more than 13% of them seen once. The sample taken for sequencing was blood. The receptors here all came from a woman aged 18-35 years with Graves' ophthalmopathy. Both conserved end residues are part of each CDR3. Each record gives: D gene, clone size, CDR3 length, J gene, V gene, CDR3 protein, CDR3 DNA. The D gene is left open where the match is weak. Clone size appears in some rows only: once, few, many, or a class for an expanded clone.

TRBD2,-,15,TRBJ2-3,TRBV5-6,CASSLAGRPTDTQYF,TGTGCCAGCAGCTTGGCCGGGAGGCCCACAGATACGCAGTATTTT
-,few,12,TRBJ1-2,TRBV19,CASSILNYGYTF,TGTGCCAGTAGTATACTTAACTATGGCTACACCTTC
-,many,16,TRBJ2-7,TRBV9,CASSVGPSTETYEQYF,TGTGCCAGCAGCGTAGGTCCCTCGACAGAGACCTACGAGCAGTACTTC
TRBD1,many,16,TRBJ2-5,TRBV7-2,CASSLVQGVIKETQYF,TGTGCCAGCAGCTTAGTACAGGGGGTAATAAAAGAGACCCAGTACTTC
-,-,13,TRBJ1-4,TRBV20-1,CSARSQGGEKLFF,TGCAGTGCTAGAAGTCAGGGAGGCGAAAAACTGTTTTTT
-,-,15,TRBJ2-3,TRBV5-1,CASSPKNSSTDTQYF,TGCGCCAGCAGCCCTAAGAATTCTAGCACGGATACGCAGTATTTT
-,many,14,TRBJ2-7,TRBV7-2,CASSSSQGPYEQYF,TGTGCCAGCAGCTCCAGTCAGGGCCCCTACGAGCAGTACTTC
-,few,15,TRBJ1-1,TRBV6-2/TRBV6-3,CASSFPGHRNTEAFF,TGTGCCAGCAGTTTCCCGGGACATCGGAACACTGAAGCTTTCTTT
TRBD1,many,17,TRBJ2-7,TRBV6-5,CASSFGQGALRSYEQYF,TGTGCCAGCAGTTTTGGACAGGGGGCGTTGCGGTCCTACGAGCAGTACTTC
-,few,15,TRBJ2-3,TRBV30,CACARAGVITDTQYF,TGTGCCTGCGCCAGGGCAGGGGTGATCACAGATACGCAGTATTTT
-,many,14,TRBJ2-7,TRBV7-9,CASSLSGSKGEQYF,TGTGCCAGCAGCTTAAGTGGGAGCAAGGGTGAGCAGTACTTC
TRBD1,many,20,TRBJ1-5,TRBV12-3/TRBV12-4,CASSTGTGLGTGDGNQPQHF,TGTGCCAGCAGCACAGGCACAGGGCTTGGGACAGGGGACGGCAATCAGCCCCAGCATTTT
TRBD2,many,18,TRBJ2-1,TRBV11-2,CASSLGLAGGLGHNEQFF,TGTGCCAGCAGCTTAGGACTAGCGGGAGGACTGGGGCACAATGAGCAGTTCTTC
TRBD1,-,14,TRBJ1-3,TRBV12-3/TRBV12-4,CASSFPTGTNTIYF,TGTGCCAGCAGTTTTCCGACAGGGACGAACACCATATATTTT
TRBD1,few,18,TRBJ1-5,TRBV12-3/TRBV12-4,CASSQARRGLVSNQPQHF,TGTGCCAGCAGTCAGGCGAGGAGGGGGCTCGTAAGCAATCAGCCCCAGCATTTT
TRBD1,many,18,TRBJ1-1,TRBV10-3,CAISERGTGPPVGTEAFF,TGTGCCATCAGTGAGCGGGGGACAGGCCCCCCGGTTGGCACTGAAGCTTTCTTT
-,many,16,TRBJ1-1,TRBV11-2,CASSPILGGYEFGAFF,TGTGCCAGCAGCCCTATTCTCGGGGGCTACGAGTTCGGAGCTTTCTTT
-,many,15,TRBJ2-1,TRBV28,CASSLRGIRKNEQFF,TGTGCCAGCAGTTTGCGCGGGATCCGAAAGAATGAGCAGTTCTTC
-,-,16,TRBJ2-6,TRBV24-1,CATSDPTGSGANVLTF,TGTGCCACCAGTGATCCGACAGGCTCTGGGGCCAACGTCCTGACTTTC
TRBD2,many,17,TRBJ2-3,TRBV28,CASSLRGRGYGTDTQYF,TGTGCCAGCAGTTTACGCGGGAGGGGGTACGGCACAGATACGCAGTATTTT
-,many,15,TRBJ1-1,TRBV27,CASSLRGYENTEAFF,TGTGCCAGCAGTTTGCGGGGGTATGAGAACACTGAAGCTTTCTTT
-,many,13,TRBJ1-1,TRBV6-1,CASSELGGTEAFF,TGTGCCAGCAGTGAATTGGGGGGCACTGAAGCTTTCTTT
TRBD2,-,16,TRBJ2-3,TRBV3-1,CASSQDAGGKTDTQYF,TGTGCCAGCAGCCAAGATGCGGGGGGGAAAACAGATACGCAGTATTTT
-,many,20,TRBJ2-3,TRBV20-1,CSARDLRPPGVARSTDTQYF,TGCAGTGCTAGAGACCTCCGCCCTCCTGGGGTCGCCCGAAGCACAGATACGCAGTATTTT
-,many,14,TRBJ1-5,TRBV27,CASSKQGFNQPQHF,TGTGCCAGCAGCAAACAGGGATTCAATCAGCCCCAGCATTTT
-,-,15,TRBJ2-7,TRBV6-5,CASSYGTQTTYEQYF,TGTGCCAGCAGTTACGGGACTCAGACCACCTACGAGCAGTACTTC
-,many,15,TRBJ2-3,TRBV20-1,CSARDHGWGVDTQYF,TGCAGTGCTAGAGATCACGGGTGGGGGGTAGATACGCAGTATTTT
-,-,15,TRBJ2-1,TRBV7-8,CASSSHRASYNEQFF,TGTGCCAGCAGCTCCCACAGGGCGTCCTACAATGAGCAGTTCTTC
TRBD1,-,20,TRBJ1-1,TRBV19,CASSRLHLLQGQGMNTEAFF,TGTGCCAGTAGTAGACTACATCTCTTACAAGGACAGGGGATGAACACTGAAGCTTTCTTT
-,few,17,TRBJ1-6,TRBV4-1,CASSPEGGRKHNSPLHF,TGCGCCAGCAGCCCGGAAGGAGGACGGAAACATAATTCACCCCTCCACTTT
-,-,13,TRBJ2-7,TRBV18,CASSPLQGFEQYF,TGTGCCAGCTCACCACTCCAGGGGTTCGAGCAGTACTTC